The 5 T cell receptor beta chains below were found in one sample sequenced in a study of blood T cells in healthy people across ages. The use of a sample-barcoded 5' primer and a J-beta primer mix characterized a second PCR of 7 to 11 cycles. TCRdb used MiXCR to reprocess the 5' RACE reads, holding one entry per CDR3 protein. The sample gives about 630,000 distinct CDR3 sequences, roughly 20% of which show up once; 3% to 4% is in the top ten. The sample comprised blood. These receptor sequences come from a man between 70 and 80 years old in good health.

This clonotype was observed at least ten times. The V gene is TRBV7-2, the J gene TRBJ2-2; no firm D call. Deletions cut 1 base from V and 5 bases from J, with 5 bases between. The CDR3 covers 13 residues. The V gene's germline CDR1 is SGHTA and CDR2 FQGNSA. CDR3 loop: CASSLVFTGELFF. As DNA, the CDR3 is TGTGCCAGCAGCTTAGTTTTTACCGGGGAGCTGTTTTTT.

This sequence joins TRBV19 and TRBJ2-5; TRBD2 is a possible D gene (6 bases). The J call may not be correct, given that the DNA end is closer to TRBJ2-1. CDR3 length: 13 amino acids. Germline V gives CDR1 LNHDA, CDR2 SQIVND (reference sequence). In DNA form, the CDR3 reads TGTGCCAGTAACCCGGGAGTGGGATTGGGGCAGTTCTTC. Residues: CASNPGVGLGQFF.

The CDR3 sequence is CASSQTVDNYGYTF. CDR3 bases: TGTGCCAGCTCCCAAACGGTGGATAACTATGGCTACACCTTC. The rearrangement links TRBV18 to TRBJ1-2; no definite D call. Germline CDR1 and CDR2: KGHSH and LQKENI. The V and J ends lost 6 bases and 1 base respectively, with 12 bases between them. The CDR3 spans 14 residues.

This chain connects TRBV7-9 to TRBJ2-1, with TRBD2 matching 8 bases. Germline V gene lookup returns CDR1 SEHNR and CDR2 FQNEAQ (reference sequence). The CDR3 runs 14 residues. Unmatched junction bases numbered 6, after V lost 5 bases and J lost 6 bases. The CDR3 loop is CASSTSTSVNEQFF. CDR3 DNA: TGTGCCAGCAGCACTTCGACTAGCGTCAATGAGCAGTTCTTC.

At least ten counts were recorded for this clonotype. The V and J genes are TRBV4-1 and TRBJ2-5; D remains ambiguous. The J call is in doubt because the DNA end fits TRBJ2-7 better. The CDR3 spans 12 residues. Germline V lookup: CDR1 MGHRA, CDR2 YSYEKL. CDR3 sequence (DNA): TGCGCCAGCAGCCAAGATCCCTACGAGCAGTACTTC. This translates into CASSQDPYEQYF.